These T cell receptor beta chains were read from a single sample in a study of CXCR3-negative and CXCR3-positive naive CD8 T cells. Using the 5' RACE reads, TCRdb records one entry per CDR3 protein without DNA. In all, the sample yields under 85,000 distinct CDR3 sequences. Sequencing was performed on naive CXCR3+ CD8+ T cells from blood. The receptor set was obtained from a human donor in good health. Some clones in this sample may be carry-over from other donors' samples. Each CDR3 is given with its conserved first and last residue.

TRBV21-1	TRBJ2-5	CASSKKAGATETQYF
TRBV4-1	TRBJ2-1	CASSHPWDYLSYNEQFF
TRBV7-2	TRBJ2-3	CASSFPISARSSTDTQYF
TRBV14	TRBJ1-5	CASSQDSQPQHF